This T cell receptor (beta chain) emerged from a study of T cells in Graves' hyperthyroidism and ophthalmopathy. V was clipped by 0 bases and J by 4 bases; unmatched bases: 4. This CDR3 is built from 17 residues. In germline, CDR1 is KGHDR, CDR2 SFDVKD. Study-level findings and limits: Most thyroid clonotypes expanded above 0.001 appeared in blood too.

Amplified regions were TCR beta CDR3 sequences from RNA transcripts. First-round RT-PCR of the TCR CDR3 relied on the HTBI primer set. TCRdb reprocessed the multiplex PCR reads with MiXCR, giving one entry per CDR3 protein. The repertoire holds hundreds of thousands of distinct CDR3 sequences, with about 45% as singletons. The table lists this clonotype with a few counts. Its matching antigen is unknown. The TCR comes from an adult man with Graves' disease, either hyperthyroidism or ophthalmopathy (not recorded which). The specimen sequenced was peripheral blood or thyroid tissue (not recorded which). The chain couples TRBV24-1 to TRBJ2-2; 10 bases map to TRBD2. Here the CDR3 DNA reads TGTGCCACCAGTGATTTGCCTAGCGGGAGAGCCACCGGGGAGCTGTTTTTT. Protein sequence: CATSDLPSGRATGELFF.